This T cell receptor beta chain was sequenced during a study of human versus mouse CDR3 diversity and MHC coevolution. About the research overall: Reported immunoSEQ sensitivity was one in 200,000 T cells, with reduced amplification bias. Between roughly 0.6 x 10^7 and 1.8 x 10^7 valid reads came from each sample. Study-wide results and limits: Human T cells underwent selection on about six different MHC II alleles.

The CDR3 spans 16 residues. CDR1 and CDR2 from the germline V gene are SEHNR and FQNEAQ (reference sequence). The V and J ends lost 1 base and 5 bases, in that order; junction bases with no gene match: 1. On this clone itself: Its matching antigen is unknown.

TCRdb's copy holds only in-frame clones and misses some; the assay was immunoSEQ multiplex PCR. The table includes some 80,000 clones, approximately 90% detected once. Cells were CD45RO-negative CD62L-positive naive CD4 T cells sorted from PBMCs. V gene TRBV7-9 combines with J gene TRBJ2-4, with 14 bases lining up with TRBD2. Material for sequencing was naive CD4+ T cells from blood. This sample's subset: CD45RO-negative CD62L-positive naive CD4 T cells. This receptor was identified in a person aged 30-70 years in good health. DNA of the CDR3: TGTGCCAGCAGCTTAGGACTAGCGGGGGGGCAAAACATTCAGTACTTC. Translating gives CASSLGLAGGQNIQYF.